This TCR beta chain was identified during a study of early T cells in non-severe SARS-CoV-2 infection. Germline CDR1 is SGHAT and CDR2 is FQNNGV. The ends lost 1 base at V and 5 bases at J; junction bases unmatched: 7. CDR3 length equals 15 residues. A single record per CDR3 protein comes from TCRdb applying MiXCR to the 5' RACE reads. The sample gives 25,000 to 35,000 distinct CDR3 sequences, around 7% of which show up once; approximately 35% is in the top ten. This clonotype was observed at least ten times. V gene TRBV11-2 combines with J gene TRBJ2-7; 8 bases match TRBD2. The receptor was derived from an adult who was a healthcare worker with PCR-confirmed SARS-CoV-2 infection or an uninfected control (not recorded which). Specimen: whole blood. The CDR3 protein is CASSLGGTSPHEQYF. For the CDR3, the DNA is TGTGCCAGCAGCTTAGGCGGGACTAGTCCCCACGAGCAGTACTTC.